This TCR beta chain was obtained from a study of T-cell reconstitution after alpha-beta-depleted transplantation in children. Findings of the study overall: Newly produced T cells mostly accounted for T-cell counts and diversity one year post-transplant.

This clonotype was recorded a few times. Its specificity is not known. Preparing the TCRbeta library involved the use of unique molecular identifiers. TCRdb itself ran the PCR reads through MiXCR, one entry per CDR3 protein. The sample lists around 580,000 distinct CDR3 sequences, over 20% occurring once. The CDR3 extends over 15 amino acids. The ends lost 7 bases at V and 0 bases at J; junction bases unmatched: 6. This chain connects TRBV12-3 or TRBV12-4 to TRBJ1-5, with 7 bases that match TRBD1. This TCR came from a boy less than two years old with Wiskott-Aldrich syndrome, due to receive a stem cell transplant. The sample in question was PBMCs, obtained before TCRalphabeta/CD19-depleted stem cell transplant. The CDR3 sequence: CASNPGTVSNQPQHF. CDR3 sequence (DNA): TGTGCCAGCAACCCTGGGACAGTTAGCAATCAGCCCCAGCATTTT.